One TCR beta chain is described in this entry. Its specificity is not known. V gave up 6 bases and J gave up 6 bases, with 14 bases separating them. The length of the CDR3 is 14 residues. Germline values: CDR1 SGHTA, CDR2 FQGNSA. The data were obtained in a study of Graves' ophthalmopathy and Graves' hyperthyroidism. Broader study findings: This model predicted ophthalmopathy progression (sensitivity around 71%, specificity around 72%). Discriminating ophthalmopathy from stable hyperthyroidism, a 13-signature model attained a sensitivity of approximately 85% and a specificity of around 77%.

Patients were left out if they had other autoimmune diseases, uncontrolled infections, pregnancy or lactation. Diagnosis used clinical symptoms, serum thyroxine, TRAb, thyroid ultrasound and orbital computed tomography. Scientists amplified the TCR beta CDR3 regions from RNA transcripts. Scientists carried out first-round RT-PCR using HTBI primers and then a second-round multiplex PCR. One entry per CDR3 protein, called by TCRdb with MiXCR from the multiplex PCR reads. The sample has roughly 220,000 distinct CDR3 sequences; approximately 42% are singletons. Input material: peripheral blood. This sequence was found in an adult man with Graves' ophthalmopathy. The chain links TRBV7-2 to TRBJ2-2, with D maybe TRBD2 (5 bases). Written as DNA, the CDR3 is TGTGCCAGCAGTTTTTCGCGCGGGCCCGGGGAGCTGTTTTTT. Protein product: CASSFSRGPGELFF. The full variable domain, completed using reference TRBV7-2 and TRBJ2-2, is GAGVSQSPSNKVTEKGKDVELRCDPISGHTALYWYRQSLGQGLEFLIYFQGNSAPDKSGLPSDRFSAERTGGSVSTLTIQRTQQEDSAVYLCASSFSRGPGELFFGEGSRLTVL.